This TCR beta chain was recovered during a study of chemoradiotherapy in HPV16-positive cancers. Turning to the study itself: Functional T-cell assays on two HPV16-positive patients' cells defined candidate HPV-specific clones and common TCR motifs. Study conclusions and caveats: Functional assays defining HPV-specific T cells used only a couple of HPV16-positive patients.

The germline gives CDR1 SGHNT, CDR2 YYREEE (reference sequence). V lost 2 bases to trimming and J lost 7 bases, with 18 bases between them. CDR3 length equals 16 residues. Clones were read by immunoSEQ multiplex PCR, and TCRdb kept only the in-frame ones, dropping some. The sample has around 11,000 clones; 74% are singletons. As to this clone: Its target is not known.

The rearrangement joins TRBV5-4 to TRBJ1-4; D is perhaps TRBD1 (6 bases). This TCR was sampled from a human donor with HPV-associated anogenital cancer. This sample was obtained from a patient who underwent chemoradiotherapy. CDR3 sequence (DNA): TGTGCCAGCAGCTTTCAGGGGCGGGAGACTGGTGAAAAACTGTTTTTT. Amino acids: CASSFQGRETGEKLFF.